This T cell receptor beta chain was sequenced during a study of cytomegalovirus exposure and HLA in healthy donors. About the research overall: Of all 400 or so donors who were genotyped, around 79% belonged to the Caucasian-associated ancestry cluster. Study observations and caveats: CMV serostatus was the only immune exposure information that was available. The study put 150 to 200 TCR beta chains on its list as cytomegalovirus-associated. A later analysis linked 15,000 to 20,000 TCR beta sequences to HLA alleles at 0.05 false discovery rate.

The CDR3 spans 16 residues. Germline V gene data show CDR1 as SGHTA and CDR2 as FQGNSA. V lost 1 base to trimming and J lost 5 bases; unmatched junction nucleotides: 8. Use of 60 Vbeta and 13 Jbeta primers characterized the PCR. Using immunoSEQ multiplex PCR, the repertoire was profiled, and TCRdb retains in-frame clones only, with some absent. The sample has around 140,000 clones, around 59% seen once. This clone showed up just once. Its specificity is unknown. The receptor comes from a male donor in good health and CMV-seronegative. What was sequenced was PBMCs. J is TRBJ2-5 and V is TRBV7-2; 9 bases fit TRBD2. The chain's CDR3 is CASSLGGSGGRETQYF. For the CDR3, the DNA is TGTGCCAGCAGCTTAGGGGGTAGCGGGGGCCGGGAGACCCAGTACTTC.